A single sample gave rise to the 23 T cell receptor beta chains below, sequenced in a study of T cell repertoires in cytomegalovirus infection. TCRdb used MiXCR to reprocess the reads, holding one entry per CDR3 protein. The profile covers approximately 500,000 distinct CDR3 sequences, with approximately 15% appearing a single time and 20% to 30% taken by the ten largest. The sample comprised CD8+ T cells from PBMCs. The receptors here all came from a human donor in good health (CMV status not recorded). Some clones in this sample may be carry-over from other donors' samples.

Worth noting for this clonotype: This sequence may be a read error, since a much larger clone differs from it by one base. The rearrangement uses TRBV4-1 and TRBJ1-1; D gene uncertain. Germline-derived CDR1 and CDR2 are MGHRA and YSYEKL. The CDR3 has 14 amino acids. Between the trimmed V and J ends, which lost 1 base and 3 bases, there was a span of 9 bases. CDR3 residues: CASSQAVRDTEAFF. CDR3 in DNA: TGCGCCAGCAGCCAAGCCGTGCGGGACACTGAAGCTTTCTTT.

The sample holds many counts of this clonotype. The J gene is TRBJ2-2, the V gene TRBV12-5, with 11 nucleotides matching TRBD2. The germline V gene encodes CDR1 LGHNT and CDR2 FRNRAP. The CDR3 runs 17 residues. Trimming took 1 base from V and 2 from J; bases not matched to a gene: 3. Written as DNA, the CDR3 is TGTGCTAGTGGTTTGGGAGGGACTAGCGGAAACACCGGGGAGCTGTTTTTT. It translates to CASGLGGTSGNTGELFF.

The sample holds many counts of this clonotype. The chain is built from TRBV10-3 and TRBJ2-3; TRBD1 might be the D (5 bases). Between the trimmed V and J ends, which lost 6 bases and 2 bases, there was a span of 15 bases. The germline V gene has CDR1 ENHRY and CDR2 SYGVKD. This CDR3 contains 15 residues. The CDR3 DNA sequence: TGTGCCATCAGAGTCTCCGGACAACTCACAGATACGCAGTATTTT. Translated, it gives CAIRVSGQLTDTQYF.

The chain uses TRBV19 and TRBJ2-3; D unclear. From germline, CDR1 is LNHDA and CDR2 SQIVND (reference sequence). Deletions cut 7 bases from V and 1 base from J, with 15 bases between. The length of the CDR3 is 15 residues. CDR3 in amino acids: CASTQTDGRTDTQYF. The CDR3 DNA reads TGTGCCAGTACCCAGACGGATGGTCGCACAGATACGCAGTATTTT.

The rearrangement links TRBV11-2 to TRBJ1-2; weak D call: TRBD1 (5 bases). The CDR3 totals 15 residues. V was pared by 7 bases and J by 4 bases, with 19 bases between. Germline V gene sequence: CDR1 SGHAT, CDR2 FQNNGV. CDR3 sequence (DNA): TGTGCCAGCACCCCCCTGGGGGGGGGTGGCTATGGCTACACCTTC. The encoded protein is CASTPLGGGGYGYTF. Looking up the rest from reference TRBV11-2 and TRBJ1-2 gives the full variable domain: EAGVAQSPRYKIIEKRQSVAFWCNPISGHATLYWYQQILGQGPKLLIQFQNNGVVDDSQLPKDRFSAERLKGVDSTLKIQPAKLEDSAVYLCASTPLGGGGYGYTFGSGTRLTVV.

For this clonotype: The germline gene is not matched at one end of the junction; a read error may be the cause. The chain links TRBV15 to TRBJ1-1, with D unclear. The CDR3 has 14 amino acids. In germline, CDR1 is LNHNV, CDR2 YYDKDF (reference sequence). The CDR3 loop is CVTSTRARDTEAFF. The DNA for the CDR3 is TGTGTCACCAGCACGAGGGCCCGGGACACTGAAGCTTTCTTT.

The table lists this clonotype with many counts. The V gene is TRBV7-2, the J gene TRBJ2-5; 7 bases map to TRBD2. In germline, CDR1 is SGHTA, CDR2 FQGNSA. V was clipped by 6 bases and J by 4 bases; unmatched bases: 17. The CDR3 has 17 residues. The CDR3 loop reads CASRDTSSGALGETQYF. For the CDR3, the DNA is TGTGCCAGCAGAGATACCTCGAGCGGGGCCCTGGGAGAGACCCAGTACTTC.

The chain uses TRBV6-5 and TRBJ1-1; maybe TRBD1 (6 bases). The V end lost 0 bases, the J end lost 2 bases, and 13 bases lay between the germline ends. The CDR3 consists of 16 residues. Germline CDR1 MNHEY, CDR2 SVGAGI. CDR3 in amino acids: CASSYSRGTPNTEAFF. The CDR3 DNA follows: TGTGCCAGCAGTTACTCGAGAGGGACACCCAACACTGAAGCTTTCTTT.

This clonotype was seen a handful of times. The genes are TRBV5-8 and TRBJ2-1; D is unclear. Per the germline V gene, CDR1 is SGHTS and CDR2 is YDEGEE. This CDR3 spans 14 amino acids. Trimming pared 5 bases from V and 0 bases from J, leaving 9 bases between. The CDR3 DNA reads TGTGCCAGCAGTTGGAGTAGCTCCTACAATGAGCAGTTCTTC. This codes for CASSWSSSYNEQFF.

J is TRBJ2-7 and V is TRBV10-3; no firm D call. Germline lookup yields CDR1 ENHRY and CDR2 SYGVKD. Trimming shortened V by 0 bases and J by 2 bases, and 8 bases separated the two germline ends. The CDR3 consists of 14 residues. CDR3: CAISESDATYEQYF. CDR3 sequence (DNA): TGTGCCATCAGTGAGTCAGACGCTACCTACGAGCAGTACTTC.

V usage is TRBV7-9 and J usage is TRBJ2-7; the match to TRBD1 covers 8 bases. Germline loops: CDR1 SEHNR, CDR2 FQNEAQ (reference sequence). The CDR3 spans 16 residues. V lost 5 bases, J lost 3 bases, and 12 bases stayed unmatched. CDR3 coding DNA: TGTGCCAGCAGCGGCGAGAGGACAGGGACCTACTACGAGCAGTACTTC. As protein: CASSGERTGTYYEQYF.

This clonotype was seen repeatedly, ten times or more. The chain is built from TRBV6-1 and TRBJ1-1; 9 nucleotides align to TRBD1. J gave up 0 bases and V 6 bases, and 2 bases lay outside the gene matches. The CDR3 consists of 14 residues. The germline CDR1 and CDR2 sequences are MNHNS and SASEGT. The CDR3 spells CASSGQGMNTEAFF. The DNA for the CDR3 is TGTGCCAGCAGCGGACAGGGGATGAACACTGAAGCTTTCTTT.

This clonotype has a handful of counts. The genes are TRBV20-1 and TRBJ1-3; no clear D gene. The CDR3 has 12 amino acids. Germline lookup yields CDR1 DFQATT and CDR2 SNEGSKA (reference sequence). The germline V and J ends were trimmed by 0 bases and 8 bases, with 8 bases remaining between them. The CDR3 is CSARDPPDTIYF. Written as DNA, the CDR3 is TGCAGTGCTAGAGACCCCCCGGACACCATATATTTT.

This clonotype was observed a few times. This rearrangement joins TRBV27 to TRBJ1-1, with D hard to call. Germline lookup yields CDR1 MNHEY and CDR2 SMNVEV (reference sequence). The CDR3 covers 12 residues. Trimming removed 5 bases from V and 8 bases from J, with 12 bases in between. The CDR3 reads CASSPAGGEAFF. Here the CDR3 DNA reads TGTGCCAGCAGTCCCGCCGGCGGGGAAGCTTTCTTT.

This clonotype was detected many times. The CDR3 spells CASSFGSGYQPQHF. The CDR3 DNA reads as TGTGCCAGCAGTTTCGGGTCGGGTTATCAGCCCCAGCATTTT. The V gene is TRBV12-3 or TRBV12-4, the J gene TRBJ1-5; no definite D call. This CDR3 is 14 amino acids long. The V and J ends lost 3 bases and 5 bases respectively, with 11 bases between them.

This chain uses TRBV18 with TRBJ1-2; unclear D gene. The CDR3 extends over 17 amino acids. CDR1 and CDR2 (germline): KGHSH, LQKENI. Trimming removed 3 bases at V and 4 bases at J, with 21 bases between. CDR3 region: CASSPQYSDPRIYGYTF. CDR3 nucleotides: TGTGCCAGCTCACCTCAATATTCGGACCCGAGGATCTATGGCTACACCTTC.

The rearrangement joins TRBV10-3 to TRBJ2-2, with 10 bases matching TRBD1. The CDR3 sequence is 18 residues long. Trimming removed 7 bases from V and 0 bases from J; junction bases left unmatched: 11. Germline assignment: CDR1 ENHRY and CDR2 SYGVKD. CDR3 residues: CAITLTGGPEPNTGELFF. DNA for the CDR3: TGTGCCATCACCTTGACAGGGGGCCCCGAACCGAACACCGGGGAGCTGTTTTTT.

This clonotype showed up many times. This sequence joins TRBV11-2 and TRBJ1-1; the match to TRBD1 covers 10 bases. The CDR3 runs to 15 residues. V lost 3 bases and J lost 1; bases outside the gene matches: 2. Germline V gene sequence: CDR1 SGHAT, CDR2 FQNNGV. For the CDR3, the DNA is TGTGCCAGCAGCTTCGGACAGGGGGGGAACACTGAAGCTTTCTTT. It is translated as CASSFGQGGNTEAFF. Full variable domain (outside the CDR3, taken from reference TRBV11-2 and TRBJ1-1): EAGVAQSPRYKIIEKRQSVAFWCNPISGHATLYWYQQILGQGPKLLIQFQNNGVVDDSQLPKDRFSAERLKGVDSTLKIQPAKLEDSAVYLCASSFGQGGNTEAFFGQGTRLTVV.

Only a few counts were recorded for this clonotype. J is TRBJ1-5 and V is TRBV5-1; a possible D gene is TRBD1 (6 bases). CDR3 length: 15 residues. Per germline, CDR1 SGHRS and CDR2 YFSETQ. V was cut by 4 bases and J by 4 bases, with 15 bases left in between. The CDR3 region is CASSPADSLNQPQHF. The CDR3 nucleotides read TGCGCCAGCAGCCCAGCGGACAGTCTTAATCAGCCCCAGCATTTT.

On this clonotype: One end of the junction varies from germline; a read error may be responsible. V is TRBV7-4 and J is TRBJ2-7; 7 nucleotides match TRBD1. The germline gives CDR1 SGHVT, CDR2 SQSDAQ. The CDR3 has 13 residues. As DNA, the CDR3 is TGTGTCAGCAGCCCGACAGGGACCTACGAGCAGTACTTC. Its protein is CVSSPTGTYEQYF.

The table lists this clonotype with a few counts. This rearrangement joins TRBV27 to TRBJ2-7, with a tentative D call TRBD2 (6 bases). Trimming stripped 3 bases from V and 0 bases from J, with 9 bases between. This CDR3 comprises 14 residues. The germline V gene has CDR1 MNHEY and CDR2 SMNVEV (reference sequence). The CDR3 DNA sequence: TGTGCCAGCAGTTTTGCGGGAACCTCCTACGAGCAGTACTTC. It specifies CASSFAGTSYEQYF.

This clonotype was seen many times. The rearrangement joins TRBV7-9 to TRBJ2-1, with D perhaps matching TRBD2 (5 bases). CDR1 SEHNR and CDR2 FQNEAQ come from the germline V gene (reference sequence). V was shortened by 1 base and J by 2 bases, with 9 bases between the two germline ends. This CDR3 is 15 amino acids long. The CDR3 DNA sequence: TGTGCCAGCAGCTTAGTCGAGCGGACCTACAATGAGCAGTTCTTC. It yields the protein CASSLVERTYNEQFF.

This clonotype was seen ten or more times. The chain links TRBV4-1 to TRBJ2-1; 11 bases map to TRBD2. Per the germline V gene, CDR1 is MGHRA and CDR2 is YSYEKL. V trimming: 3 bases; J trimming: 8 bases; junction bases outside the gene matches: 6. The CDR3 loop spans 15 amino acids. CDR3 coding DNA: TGCGCCAGCAGCCATAGACTAGCGGGAATCGATGAGCAGTTCTTC. It codes for CASSHRLAGIDEQFF.